Below are 32 T cell receptor beta chains sequenced from a single sample in a study of T cells after yellow fever vaccination. In TCRdb, the 5' RACE reads were re-called with MiXCR into one record per CDR3 protein. Of under 250,000 distinct CDR3 sequences listed, around 7% are singletons. Sequenced material: CD4+ T cells sorted from PBMCs, taken 15 days after the yellow fever booster vaccination. All receptors derive from a man younger than 45 who received the YFV17D yellow fever vaccine.

A few counts support this clonotype. The genes are TRBV29-1 and TRBJ2-7; weak D call: TRBD2 (6 bases). The CDR3 contains 11 residues. The V gene lost 6 bases and the J gene lost 7 bases, with 13 bases spanning the gap. Germline CDR1 reads SQVTM; CDR2 reads ANQGSEA. This chain's CDR3 is CSVGGKGEQYF. The CDR3 nucleotides are TGCAGCGTCGGGGGAAAGGGGGAGCAGTACTTC.

This clonotype occurred many times. This chain joins TRBV20-1 and TRBJ2-7; 11 positions agree with TRBD1. Germline V gene sequence: CDR1 DFQATT, CDR2 SNEGSKA (reference sequence). Trimming removed 4 bases from V and 4 bases from J; junction bases left unmatched: 6. This CDR3 region has 14 residues. CDR3: CSATSGTGGYEQYF. The CDR3, as DNA: TGCAGTGCTACCTCCGGGACAGGGGGGTACGAGCAGTACTTC.

In its sample, this clonotype was seen many times. This chain uses TRBV18 with TRBJ2-5; D gene unclear. Germline assignment: CDR1 KGHSH and CDR2 LQKENI. V was pared by 3 bases and J by 4 bases, with 9 bases between. The CDR3 totals 13 residues. CDR3 protein: CASSPPVVETQYF. The CDR3 DNA sequence: TGTGCCAGCTCACCGCCGGTCGTAGAGACCCAGTACTTC.

The sample holds many counts of this clonotype. The chain links TRBV20-1 to TRBJ2-7; 8 bases are shared with TRBD2. With 6 bases clipped from V and 4 bases from J, the junction kept 11 bases outside the gene matches. Germline CDR1 is DFQATT and CDR2 is SNEGSKA (reference sequence). The CDR3 is 14 residues long. Written as DNA, the CDR3 is TGCAGTGCCGGCGTGGGAAGCGGGAGATACGAGCAGTACTTC. Protein product: CSAGVGSGRYEQYF.

This sequence joins TRBV6-5 and TRBJ2-1, with 9 bases fitting TRBD1. Losses at the gene ends were 4 bases for V and 8 bases for J; bases not matched to a gene: 9. The CDR3 loop spans 15 amino acids. From germline, CDR1 is MNHEY and CDR2 SVGAGI. CDR3 residues: CASSSPGTGLDEQFF. CDR3 DNA: TGTGCCAGCAGTTCCCCCGGGACAGGGCTCGATGAGCAGTTCTTC.

This clonotype was seen a handful of times. The chain is built from TRBV5-6 and TRBJ2-1, with 13 bases identical to TRBD2. CDR1 is SGHDT, CDR2 YYEEEE, per germline. V shed 1 base and J 5 bases; nucleotides not matched to a gene: 12. The CDR3 totals 19 residues. The CDR3 loop is CASSLTTSGRTWLDNEQFF. For the CDR3, the DNA is TGTGCCAGCAGCTTGACGACTAGCGGGAGGACGTGGTTAGACAATGAGCAGTTCTTC.

This clonotype was seen only a few times. The chain carries TRBV20-1 and TRBJ2-1, with 7 bases that match TRBD2. The germline V gene has CDR1 DFQATT and CDR2 SNEGSKA (reference sequence). This CDR3 spans 16 amino acids. V dropped 6 bases and J dropped 0; count of bases not matched to a gene: 11. This CDR3 reads CSALMGLAASYNEQFF. The CDR3 nucleotides read TGCAGTGCCCTAATGGGGCTAGCGGCCTCCTACAATGAGCAGTTCTTC.

This clonotype came up many times. This chain connects TRBV4-3 to TRBJ2-7, with a weak D call TRBD2 (6 bases). Germline CDR1 is LGHNA and CDR2 is YSLEER. V lost 0 bases, J lost 0 bases, and 12 bases lay in between. This CDR3 contains 16 residues. CDR3 DNA: TGCGCCAGCAGCCAAGAACCAGGGAGGAGCTCCTACGAGCAGTACTTC. Its translation: CASSQEPGRSSYEQYF.

V usage is TRBV5-4 and J usage is TRBJ1-1, with a weak D call TRBD1 (5 bases). There are 15 residues in the CDR3. The germline gives CDR1 SGHNT, CDR2 YYREEE (reference sequence). With 0 bases removed from V and 5 bases from J, the gap between germline ends came to 14 bases. CDR3 nucleotide sequence: TGTGCCAGCAGCTTGGCTGGGGGAGTTGGAACTGAAGCTTTCTTT. Protein product: CASSLAGGVGTEAFF.

This clonotype was seen at least ten times. V usage is TRBV7-6 and J usage is TRBJ2-7; maybe TRBD2 (5 bases). Trimming removed 5 bases at V and 0 bases at J, with 11 bases between. Germline CDR1 is SGHVS and CDR2 is FNYEAQ. This CDR3 is built from 14 residues. As DNA, the CDR3 is TGTGCCAGCAGCGAAACTAGATACTCCTACGAGCAGTACTTC. It yields the protein CASSETRYSYEQYF.

There are a few counts of this clonotype. V is TRBV29-1 and J is TRBJ1-2; TRBD1 might be the D (5 bases). This CDR3 has 13 residues. Trimming pared 7 bases from V and 4 bases from J, leaving 16 bases between. The germline gives CDR1 SQVTM, CDR2 ANQGSEA. CDR3 amino acids: CSAGTLGLYGYTF. CDR3 bases: TGCAGCGCAGGGACCCTCGGCCTCTATGGCTACACCTTC.

This clonotype was seen ten or more times. The V call is TRBV5-5, the J call TRBJ1-5, with D unclear. V lost 0 bases to trimming and J lost 3 bases, with 7 bases between them. The CDR3 has 14 residues. The germline V gene has CDR1 SGHKS and CDR2 YYEKEE (reference sequence). Here the CDR3 DNA reads TGTGCCAGCAGCTTGGAGAGCGCCAATCAGCCCCAGCATTTT. It is translated as CASSLESANQPQHF.

This clonotype showed up just a few times. The CDR3 bases are TGCGCCAGCAGCCAAGAGGTTAGAGCGGGAGTTCGCGTTACGCAGTATTTT. Translated: CASSQEVRAGVRVTQYF. The chain joins TRBV4-3 to TRBJ2-3, with 8 bases that match TRBD2. The CDR3 is 17 residues long. CDR1 is LGHNA and CDR2 is YSLEER in the germline V gene. V lost 0 bases to trimming and J lost 8 bases; unmatched junction nucleotides: 13.

The DNA for the CDR3 is TGTGCCAGCAGCCGGACAGGCGTAGGGGTAGATACGCAGTATTTT. This codes for CASSRTGVGVDTQYF. This chain links TRBV7-9 with TRBJ2-3; TRBD1 matches 7 bases. V lost 5 bases and J lost 5; bases outside the gene matches: 10. The CDR3 is 15 residues long. Per germline, CDR1 SEHNR and CDR2 FQNEAQ (reference sequence).

This clonotype was picked up a small number of times. The chain uses TRBV7-2 and TRBJ2-3; no firm D call. Germline CDR1 is SGHTA and CDR2 is FQGNSA. The CDR3 loop spans 12 amino acids. Trimming removed 5 bases from V and 7 bases from J, with 10 bases in between. CDR3 nucleotide sequence: TGTGCCAGCAGCAACTATGGGAATACGCAGTATTTT. Its protein product is CASSNYGNTQYF.

This clonotype was observed a handful of times. The V call is TRBV4-3, the J call TRBJ2-1, with a weak D call TRBD2 (5 bases). The CDR3 sequence is 14 residues long. Germline V CDR1 and CDR2: LGHNA, YSLEER. V was shortened by 1 base and J by 6 bases, with 10 bases between the two germline ends. CDR3 sequence reads: CASSQGSSSNEQFF. In DNA form, the CDR3 reads TGCGCCAGCAGCCAAGGCTCTAGCAGCAATGAGCAGTTCTTC.

This clonotype was recorded a few times. The chain uses TRBV9 and TRBJ1-4; TRBD1 matches at 7 bases. The CDR3 sequence is 13 residues long. V lost 3 bases and J lost 10; bases outside the gene matches: 6. The V gene's germline CDR1 is SGDLS and CDR2 YYNGEE. This CDR3 reads CASSGGQSGKLFF. The DNA of the CDR3 is TGTGCCAGCAGCGGGGGACAGTCTGGAAAACTGTTTTTT.

This clonotype was counted a few times. This chain connects TRBV5-1 to TRBJ2-1; unclear D gene. The CDR3 runs to 11 residues. The V gene's germline CDR1 is SGHRS and CDR2 YFSETQ. The V and J ends lost 0 bases and 9 bases respectively, with 4 bases between them. As DNA, the CDR3 is TGCGCCAGCAGCTTGGGGGTTGAGCAGTTCTTC. Translation gives CASSLGVEQFF.

This clonotype occurred a few times. The chain couples TRBV20-1 to TRBJ2-1; either TRBD1 or TRBD2 may fit D (5 bases each). The CDR3 runs 13 residues. Looked up from germline, CDR1 is DFQATT and CDR2 is SNEGSKA (reference sequence). V lost 6 bases and J 6 bases, leaving 15 bases between the germline ends. CDR3 amino acids: CSAESTGPNEQFF. The CDR3 bases are TGCAGTGCCGAATCAACGGGACCCAATGAGCAGTTCTTC.

This clonotype occurred many times. The chain recombines TRBV6-1 with TRBJ1-2, with D unresolved. Germline CDR1 reads MNHNS; CDR2 reads SASEGT. With 6 bases removed from V and 8 bases from J, the gap between germline ends came to 16 bases. This CDR3 region has 13 residues. The CDR3 loop reads CASSPSLLGGYTF. DNA for the CDR3: TGTGCCAGCAGCCCTAGTTTACTGGGCGGCTACACCTTC.

This clonotype was picked up a small number of times. The chain has TRBV20-1 and TRBJ2-5; D possibly corresponds to TRBD2 (5 bases). The CDR3 length is 13 residues. Germline CDR1 and CDR2: DFQATT and SNEGSKA (reference sequence). The V end was cut by 6 bases, the J end by 0 bases, with 11 bases between. CDR3 residues: CSANSDYQETQYF. The CDR3 nucleotides read TGCAGTGCCAACTCGGACTACCAAGAGACCCAGTACTTC.

This clonotype showed up just once. A much more abundant neighbour one base away suggests this may be a read error. The chain employs TRBV29-1 and TRBJ2-2, with D tentatively TRBD2 (5 bases). The V end was cut by 3 bases, the J end by 9 bases, with 8 bases between. Germline V gives CDR1 SQVTM, CDR2 ANQGSEA. The CDR3 totals 11 residues. The CDR3 spells CSVENGRELFF. In nucleotides, the CDR3 is TGCAGCGTTGAGAACGGGAGGGAGCTGTTTTTT.

On this clonotype: Relative to the germline gene, one junction end is altered; a read error may explain this. This chain connects TRBV6-5 to TRBJ2-1; 11 positions match TRBD2. The CDR3 loop spans 16 amino acids. Germline V gives CDR1 MNHEY, CDR2 SVGAGI. CDR3 coding DNA: TGTGCCTGCAGTTACTTAATTAGCGGGAGGGCCAATGAGCAGTTCTTC. This sequence encodes CACSYLISGRANEQFF.

This clonotype was found a few times. The CDR3 region has the DNA TGTGCCAGCAGTGCGAGCTCCTATAATTCACCCCTCCACTTT. The encoded protein is CASSASSYNSPLHF. The chain combines TRBV6-1 with TRBJ1-6; D not certain. V was pared by 4 bases and J by 0 bases, with 4 bases between. Germline CDR1 and CDR2: MNHNS and SASEGT. CDR3 length equals 14 residues.

This clonotype was seen repeatedly, ten times or more. The chain recombines TRBV7-8 with TRBJ2-7; 10 bases align to TRBD2. CDR1 is SGHVS and CDR2 is FQNEAQ in the germline V gene. CDR3 length: 15 residues. Trimming at V came to 1 base and at J to 4 bases, leaving 4 bases not matched to a gene. The CDR3: CASSLEAGGPYEQYF. Here the CDR3 DNA reads TGTGCCAGCAGCTTAGAAGCGGGAGGGCCTTACGAGCAGTACTTC.

The chain links TRBV19 to TRBJ1-4; possibly TRBD1 for D (5 bases). Germline loops: CDR1 LNHDA, CDR2 SQIVND (reference sequence). The V end was cut by 0 bases, the J end by 7 bases, with 15 bases between. The CDR3 loop spans 16 amino acids. CDR3 region: CASSIDRPSGREKLFF. Here the CDR3 DNA reads TGTGCCAGTAGTATAGATCGGCCTTCGGGGCGTGAAAAACTGTTTTTT.

This clonotype was seen only a few times. The V gene is TRBV28, the J gene TRBJ1-2, with 8 bases fitting TRBD1. The CDR3 extends over 14 amino acids. V lost 2 bases and J lost 8; bases outside the gene matches: 7. From germline, CDR1 is MDHEN and CDR2 SYDVKM. The CDR3 reads CASSLGRGQFGYTF. The CDR3 region has the DNA TGTGCCAGCAGTTTAGGCAGGGGGCAGTTCGGCTACACCTTC.

This clonotype was detected ten times or more. This rearrangement joins TRBV10-1 to TRBJ2-3; D is unclear. Per the germline V gene, CDR1 is WNHNN and CDR2 is SYGVQD (reference sequence). V gave up 2 bases and J gave up 1 base, with 10 bases separating them. The CDR3 sequence is 15 residues long. The CDR3 coding sequence is TGCGCCAGCAGTGAGGAGGCATCTGGCACAGATACGCAGTATTTT. Translating it yields CASSEEASGTDTQYF.

This clonotype appeared many times. The chain employs TRBV11-2 and TRBJ2-1; TRBD2 matches 10 bases. Trimming took 2 bases from V and 7 from J; bases not matched to a gene: 8. The CDR3 is 16 residues long. The germline V gene encodes CDR1 SGHAT and CDR2 FQNNGV. CDR3 amino acids: CASSLMLAGVGNEQFF. The CDR3 region has the DNA TGTGCCAGCAGCTTAATGCTAGCGGGAGTAGGGAATGAGCAGTTCTTC.

Remarks on this clonotype: Being one base from a much bigger clone, this may be a read error. The conserved closing phenylalanine or tryptophan is absent in this CDR3, likely reflecting a read error. The CDR3 loop is CSAQGQDYNEQFL. DNA of the CDR3: TGCAGTGCCCAGGGACAGGACTACAATGAGCAGTTCCTC. This chain joins TRBV20-1 and TRBJ2-1, with TRBD1 matching over 8 bases. This CDR3 is built from 13 residues. CDR1 is DFQATT and CDR2 is SNEGSKA in the germline V gene (reference sequence). J lost 3 bases, V lost 6 bases, and 4 bases had no gene match.

This clonotype came up many times. The CDR3 region has the DNA TGTGCCAGCAGCCCACCTCGCCGGACAGGGACACGGGAGCTGTTTTTT. The encoded protein is CASSPPRRTGTRELFF. This chain joins TRBV6-1 and TRBJ2-2; 8 bases fit TRBD1. Trimming at V came to 6 bases and at J to 9 bases, leaving 15 bases not matched to a gene. Per germline, CDR1 MNHNS and CDR2 SASEGT. The length of the CDR3 is 16 residues.

The chain links TRBV7-9 to TRBJ2-2; D is undetermined. The CDR3 covers 13 residues. Germline V gene data show CDR1 as SEHNR and CDR2 as FQNEAQ (reference sequence). V lost 5 bases and J 5 bases, leaving 9 bases between the germline ends. The CDR3 bases are TGTGCCAGCAGCCAAGGACGGACCGGGGAGCTGTTTTTT. Translated, it gives CASSQGRTGELFF.